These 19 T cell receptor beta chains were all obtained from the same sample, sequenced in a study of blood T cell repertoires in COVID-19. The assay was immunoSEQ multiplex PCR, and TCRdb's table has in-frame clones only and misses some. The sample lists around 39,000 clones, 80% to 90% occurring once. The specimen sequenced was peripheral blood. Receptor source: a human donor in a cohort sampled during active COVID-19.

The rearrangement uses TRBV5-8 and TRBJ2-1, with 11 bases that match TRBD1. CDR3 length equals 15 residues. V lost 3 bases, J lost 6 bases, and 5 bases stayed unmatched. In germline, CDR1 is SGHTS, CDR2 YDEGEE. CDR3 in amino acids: CASSSGQGGINEQFF. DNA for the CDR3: TGTGCCAGCAGCTCGGGACAGGGGGGTATCAATGAGCAGTTCTTC. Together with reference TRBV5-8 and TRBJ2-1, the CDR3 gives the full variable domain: EAGVTQSPTHLIKTRGQQATLRCSPISGHTSVYWYQQALGLGLQFLLWYDEGEERNRGNFPPRFSGRQFPNYSSELNVNALELEDSALYLCASSSGQGGINEQFFGPGTRLTVL.

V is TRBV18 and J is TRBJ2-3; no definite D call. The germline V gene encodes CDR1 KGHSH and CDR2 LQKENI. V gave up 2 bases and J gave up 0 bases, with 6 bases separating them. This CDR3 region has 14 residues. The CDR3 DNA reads TGTGCCAGCTCACCAGGCAGTAGCACAGATACGCAGTATTTT. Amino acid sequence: CASSPGSSTDTQYF.

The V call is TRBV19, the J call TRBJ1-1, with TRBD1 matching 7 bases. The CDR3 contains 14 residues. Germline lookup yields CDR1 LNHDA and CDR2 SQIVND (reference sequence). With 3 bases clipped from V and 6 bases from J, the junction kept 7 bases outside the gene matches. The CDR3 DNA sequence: TGTGCCAGTAGTATCCCAAACAGGGGCTCTGAAGCTTTCTTT. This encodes CASSIPNRGSEAFF.

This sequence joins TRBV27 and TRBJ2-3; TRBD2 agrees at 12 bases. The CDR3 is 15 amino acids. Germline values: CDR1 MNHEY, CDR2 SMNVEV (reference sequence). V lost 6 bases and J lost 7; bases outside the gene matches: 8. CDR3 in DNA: TGTGCCAGCAGCATGACTAGCGGGAGTCTATATACGCAGTATTTT. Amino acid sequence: CASSMTSGSLYTQYF.

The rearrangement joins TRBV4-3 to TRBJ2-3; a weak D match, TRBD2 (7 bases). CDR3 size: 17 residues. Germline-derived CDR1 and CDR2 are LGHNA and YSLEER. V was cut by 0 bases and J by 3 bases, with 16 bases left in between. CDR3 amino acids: CASSQDGGGAGTDTQYF. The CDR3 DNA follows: TGCGCCAGCAGCCAAGATGGTGGGGGGGCTGGGACAGATACGCAGTATTTT.

The CDR3 here is CASSLKQAYEQYF. CDR3 bases: TGTGCCAGCAGCTTAAAACAGGCCTACGAGCAGTACTTC. V is TRBV7-2 and J is TRBJ2-7, with D possibly being TRBD1 (5 bases). In germline, CDR1 is SGHTA, CDR2 FQGNSA. This CDR3 spans 13 amino acids. V lost 2 bases, J lost 2 bases, and 7 bases lay in between.

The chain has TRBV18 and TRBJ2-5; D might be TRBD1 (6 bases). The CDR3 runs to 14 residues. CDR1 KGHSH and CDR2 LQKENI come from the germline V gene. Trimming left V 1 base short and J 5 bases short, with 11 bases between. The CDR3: CASSPLQGGETQYF. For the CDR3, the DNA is TGTGCCAGCTCACCACTACAGGGTGGTGAGACCCAGTACTTC.

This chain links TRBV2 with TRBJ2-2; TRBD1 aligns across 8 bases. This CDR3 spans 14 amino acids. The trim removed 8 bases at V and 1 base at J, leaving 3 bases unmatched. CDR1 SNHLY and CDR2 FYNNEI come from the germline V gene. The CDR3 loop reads CASRGQGNTGELFF. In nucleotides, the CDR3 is TGTGCCAGCCGCGGACAGGGGAACACCGGGGAGCTGTTTTTT.

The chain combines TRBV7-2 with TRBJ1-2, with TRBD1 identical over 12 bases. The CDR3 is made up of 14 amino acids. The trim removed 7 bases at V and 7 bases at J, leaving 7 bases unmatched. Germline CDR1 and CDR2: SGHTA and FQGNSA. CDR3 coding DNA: TGTGCCAGCAAACAGGGACAGGGGGCTCTTGGCTACACCTTC. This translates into CASKQGQGALGYTF.

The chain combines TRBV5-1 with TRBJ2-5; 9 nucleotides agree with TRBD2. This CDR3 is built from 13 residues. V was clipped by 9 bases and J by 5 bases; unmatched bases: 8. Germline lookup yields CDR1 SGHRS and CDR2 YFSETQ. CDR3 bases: TGCGCCACCGGTAGCGGGAGTATGGAGACCCAGTACTTC. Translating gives CATGSGSMETQYF.

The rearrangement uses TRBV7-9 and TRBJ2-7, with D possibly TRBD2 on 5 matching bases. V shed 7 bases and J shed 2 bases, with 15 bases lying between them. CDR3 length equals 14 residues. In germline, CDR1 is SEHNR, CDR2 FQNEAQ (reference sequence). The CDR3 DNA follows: TGTGCCAGCACGGCGGGCTTGAGAACCTACGAGCAGTACTTC. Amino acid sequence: CASTAGLRTYEQYF.

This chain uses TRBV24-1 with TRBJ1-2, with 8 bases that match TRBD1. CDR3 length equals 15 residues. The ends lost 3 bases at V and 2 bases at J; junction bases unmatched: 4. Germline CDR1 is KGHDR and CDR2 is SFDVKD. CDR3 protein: CATSDPRDRNYGYTF. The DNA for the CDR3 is TGTGCCACCAGTGATCCGCGGGACAGGAACTATGGCTACACCTTC.

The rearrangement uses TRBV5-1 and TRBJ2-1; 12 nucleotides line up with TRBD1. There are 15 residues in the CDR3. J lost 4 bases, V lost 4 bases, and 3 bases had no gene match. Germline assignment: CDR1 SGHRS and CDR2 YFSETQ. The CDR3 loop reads CASSQGQGAYNEQFF. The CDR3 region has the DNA TGCGCCAGCAGCCAGGGACAGGGGGCTTACAATGAGCAGTTCTTC.

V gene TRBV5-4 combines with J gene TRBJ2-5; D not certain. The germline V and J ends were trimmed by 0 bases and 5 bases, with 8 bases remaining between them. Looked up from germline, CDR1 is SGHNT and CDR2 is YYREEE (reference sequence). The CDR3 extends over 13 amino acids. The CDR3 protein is CASSLGQWETQYF. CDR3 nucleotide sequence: TGTGCCAGCAGCTTGGGGCAGTGGGAGACCCAGTACTTC.

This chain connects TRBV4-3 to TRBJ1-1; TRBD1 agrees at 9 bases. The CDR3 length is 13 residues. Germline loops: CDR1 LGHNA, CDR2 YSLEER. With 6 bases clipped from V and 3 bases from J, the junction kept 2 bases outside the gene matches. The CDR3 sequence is CASRRDRDTEAFF. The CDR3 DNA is TGCGCCAGCAGAAGGGACAGGGACACTGAAGCTTTCTTT.

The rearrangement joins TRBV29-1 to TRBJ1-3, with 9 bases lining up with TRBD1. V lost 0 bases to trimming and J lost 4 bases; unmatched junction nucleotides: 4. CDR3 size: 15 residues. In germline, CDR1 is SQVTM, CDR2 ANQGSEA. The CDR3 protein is CSVEDRGTGGNTIYF. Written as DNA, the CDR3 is TGCAGCGTTGAAGATAGGGGGACAGGGGGAAACACCATATATTTT.

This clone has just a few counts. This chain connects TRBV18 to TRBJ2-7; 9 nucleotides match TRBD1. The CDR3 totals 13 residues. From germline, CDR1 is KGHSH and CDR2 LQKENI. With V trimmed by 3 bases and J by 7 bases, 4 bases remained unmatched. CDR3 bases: TGTGCCAGCTCACCCTACAGGGGGCGGGAGCAGTACTTC. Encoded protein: CASSPYRGREQYF.

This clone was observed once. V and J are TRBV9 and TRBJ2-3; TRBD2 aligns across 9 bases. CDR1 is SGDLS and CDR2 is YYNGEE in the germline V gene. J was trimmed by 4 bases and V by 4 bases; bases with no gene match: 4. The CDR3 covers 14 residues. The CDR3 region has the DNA TGTGCCAGCAGCCTTAGCGGGGGACCAGATACGCAGTATTTT. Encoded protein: CASSLSGGPDTQYF. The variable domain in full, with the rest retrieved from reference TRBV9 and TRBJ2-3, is DSGVTQTPKHLITATGQRVTLRCSPRSGDLSVYWYQQSLDQGLQFLIQYYNGEERAKGNILERFSAQQFPDLHSELNLSSLELGDSALYFCASSLSGGPDTQYFGPGTRLTVL.

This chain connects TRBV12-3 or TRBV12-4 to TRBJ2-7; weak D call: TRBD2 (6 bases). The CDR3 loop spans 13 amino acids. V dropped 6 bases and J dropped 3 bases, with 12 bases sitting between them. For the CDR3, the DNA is TGTGCCAGCAGCGGGAGAAAACTCTACGAGCAGTACTTC. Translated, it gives CASSGRKLYEQYF.